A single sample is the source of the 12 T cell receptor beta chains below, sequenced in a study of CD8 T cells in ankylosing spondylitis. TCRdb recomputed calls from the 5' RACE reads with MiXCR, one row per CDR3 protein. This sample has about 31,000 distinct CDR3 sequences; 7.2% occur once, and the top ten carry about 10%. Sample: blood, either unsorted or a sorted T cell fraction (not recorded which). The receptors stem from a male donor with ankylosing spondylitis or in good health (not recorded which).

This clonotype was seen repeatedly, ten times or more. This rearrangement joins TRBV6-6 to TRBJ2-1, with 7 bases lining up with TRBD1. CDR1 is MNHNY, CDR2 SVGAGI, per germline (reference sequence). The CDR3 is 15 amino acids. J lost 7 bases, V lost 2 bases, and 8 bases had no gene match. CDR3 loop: CASSYAGGIGNEQFF. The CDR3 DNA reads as TGTGCCAGCAGTTACGCAGGGGGAATCGGGAATGAGCAGTTCTTC.

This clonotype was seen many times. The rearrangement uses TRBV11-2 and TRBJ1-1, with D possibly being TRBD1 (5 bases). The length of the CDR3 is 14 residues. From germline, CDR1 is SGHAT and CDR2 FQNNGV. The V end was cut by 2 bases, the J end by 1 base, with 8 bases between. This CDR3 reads CASSLTGQNTEAFF. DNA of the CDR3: TGTGCCAGCAGCTTAACAGGACAGAACACTGAAGCTTTCTTT.

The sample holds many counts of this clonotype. The DNA for the CDR3 is TGTGCCAGCAGCCAGATAGGGACGGCTTTTATATACGAGCAGTACTTC. This translates into CASSQIGTAFIYEQYF. The V call is TRBV14, the J call TRBJ2-7; D may be TRBD1 or TRBD2 (5 bases each). Germline assignment: CDR1 SGHDN and CDR2 FVKESK. V shed 3 bases and J shed 4 bases, with 19 bases lying between them. This CDR3 has 16 residues.

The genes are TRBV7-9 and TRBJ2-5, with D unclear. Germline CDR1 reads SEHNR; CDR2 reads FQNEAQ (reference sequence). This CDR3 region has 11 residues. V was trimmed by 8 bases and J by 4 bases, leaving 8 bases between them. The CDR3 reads CASGNGETQYF. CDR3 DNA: TGTGCCAGCGGGAATGGAGAGACCCAGTACTTC.

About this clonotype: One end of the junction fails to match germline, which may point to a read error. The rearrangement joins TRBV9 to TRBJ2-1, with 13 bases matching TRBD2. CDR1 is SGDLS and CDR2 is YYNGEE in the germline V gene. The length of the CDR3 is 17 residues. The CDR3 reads CASSVDGTSGTSNAQFF. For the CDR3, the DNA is TGTGCCAGCAGCGTAGATGGGACTAGCGGGACTTCAAATGCGCAGTTCTTC.

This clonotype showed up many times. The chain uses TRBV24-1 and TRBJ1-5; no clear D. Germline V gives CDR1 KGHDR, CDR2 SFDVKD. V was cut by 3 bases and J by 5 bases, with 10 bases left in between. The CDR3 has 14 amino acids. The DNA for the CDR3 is TGTGCCACCAGTGATGGGTTTAGGTATCAGCCCCAGCATTTT. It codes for CATSDGFRYQPQHF.

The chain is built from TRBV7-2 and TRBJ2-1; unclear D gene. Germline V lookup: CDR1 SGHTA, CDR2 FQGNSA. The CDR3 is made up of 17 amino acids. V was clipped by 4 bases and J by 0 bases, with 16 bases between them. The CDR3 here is CASSSRNRFHSYNEQFF. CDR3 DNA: TGTGCCAGCAGCTCGCGGAACCGGTTTCACTCCTACAATGAGCAGTTCTTC.

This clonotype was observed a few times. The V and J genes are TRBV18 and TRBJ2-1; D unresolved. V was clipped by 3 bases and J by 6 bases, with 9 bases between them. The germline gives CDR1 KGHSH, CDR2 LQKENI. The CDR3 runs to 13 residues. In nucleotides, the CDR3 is TGTGCCAGCTCACCGGGTGTGCCCAATGAGCAGTTCTTC. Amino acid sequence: CASSPGVPNEQFF.

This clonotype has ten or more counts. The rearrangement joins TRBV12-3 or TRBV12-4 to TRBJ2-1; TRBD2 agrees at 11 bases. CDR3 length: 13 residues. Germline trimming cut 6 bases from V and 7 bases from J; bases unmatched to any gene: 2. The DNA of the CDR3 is TGTGCCAGCAGCTGGACTAGCGGGAATGAGCAGTTCTTC. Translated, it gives CASSWTSGNEQFF.

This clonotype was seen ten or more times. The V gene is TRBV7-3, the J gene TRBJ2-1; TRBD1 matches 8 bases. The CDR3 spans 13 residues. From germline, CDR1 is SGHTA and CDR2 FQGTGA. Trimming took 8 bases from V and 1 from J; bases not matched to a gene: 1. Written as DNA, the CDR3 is TGTGCCAGCGGACAGGGATCCTACAATGAGCAGTTCTTC. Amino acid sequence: CASGQGSYNEQFF. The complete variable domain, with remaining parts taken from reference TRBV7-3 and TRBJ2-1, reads GAGVSQTPSNKVTEKGKYVELRCDPISGHTALYWYRQSLGQGPEFLIYFQGTGAADDSGLPNDRFFAVRPEGSVSTLKIQRTERGDSAVYLCASGQGSYNEQFFGPGTRLTVL.

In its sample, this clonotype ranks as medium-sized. Here the CDR3 DNA reads TGCAGTGCGGAGCGGGACAGGGTTTACAATGAGCAGTTCTTC. Its translation is CSAERDRVYNEQFF. The chain employs TRBV20-1 and TRBJ2-1; TRBD1 aligns across 9 bases. From germline, CDR1 is DFQATT and CDR2 SNEGSKA (reference sequence). The CDR3 is 14 amino acids. Trimming took 6 bases from V and 4 from J; bases not matched to a gene: 7.

The CDR3 sequence is CASSRRGAGAPGETQYF. DNA of the CDR3: TGTGCCAGCAGCAGGAGGGGAGCGGGAGCCCCGGGGGAGACCCAGTACTTC. The chain carries TRBV6-1 and TRBJ2-5, with TRBD2 matching 8 bases. From germline, CDR1 is MNHNS and CDR2 SASEGT. This CDR3 comprises 17 residues. V shed 6 bases, J shed 5 bases, and the junction held 17 bases outside the gene matches.